The T cell receptor beta chain under discussion was sequenced for a study of a mutant IDH1 vaccine in newly diagnosed glioma. Study in general: Patients underwent eight vaccinations, which took place in weeks 1, 3, 5, 7, 11, 15, 19 and 23.

The sample's time point: week 11, during vaccination. Topical imiquimod was applied with each vaccine dose, which held 300 ug of mutant IDH1 20-mer peptide. Concerning this clone: Antigen: not known.

Measured with immunoSEQ multiplex PCR; TCRdb has only the in-frame clones, and not every one. The data show fewer than 150,000 clones, around 90% seen once. The receptor's source is a woman in her forties or fifties with glioma. This specimen was PBMCs, taken from a glioma patient whose treatment included an IDH1 peptide vaccine.

This CDR3 reads CASSAGTSSYNEQFF. The CDR3 DNA follows: TGTGCCAGCAGTGCCGGGACTAGCTCCTACAATGAGCAGTTCTTC. The chain combines TRBV5-5 with TRBJ2-1, with TRBD2 matching over 8 bases. The V segment lost 5 bases and the J segment 0 bases; nucleotides outside the gene matches: 4. This CDR3 comprises 15 residues. Germline V gene sequence: CDR1 SGHKS, CDR2 YYEKEE (reference sequence). Combining the CDR3 with reference TRBV5-5 and TRBJ2-1 gives the whole variable domain DAGVTQSPTHLIKTRGQQVTLRCSPISGHKSVSWYQQVLGQGPQFIFQYYEKEERGRGNFPDRFSARQFPNYSSELNVNALLLGDSALYLCASSAGTSSYNEQFFGPGTRLTVL.